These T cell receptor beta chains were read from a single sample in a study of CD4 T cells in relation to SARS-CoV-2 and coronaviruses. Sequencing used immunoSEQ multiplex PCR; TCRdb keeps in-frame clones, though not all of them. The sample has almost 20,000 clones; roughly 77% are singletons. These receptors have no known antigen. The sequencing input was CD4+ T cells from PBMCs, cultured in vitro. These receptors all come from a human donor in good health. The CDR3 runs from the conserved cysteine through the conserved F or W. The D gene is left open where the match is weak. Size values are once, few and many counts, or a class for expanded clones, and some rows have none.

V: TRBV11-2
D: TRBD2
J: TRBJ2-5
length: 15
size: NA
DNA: TGTGCCAGCAGCCCTGTAGCGGGAGCTCGGGAGACCCAGTACTTC
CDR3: CASSPVAGARETQYF

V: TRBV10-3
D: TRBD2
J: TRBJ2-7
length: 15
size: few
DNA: TGTGCCATCAGTGAGTCCGGACTAGCGGGCCACGAGCAGTACTTC
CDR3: CAISESGLAGHEQYF

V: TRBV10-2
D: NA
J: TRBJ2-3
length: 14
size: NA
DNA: TGCGCCAGCTTAGACCAAATTAGCACAGATACGCAGTATTTT
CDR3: CASLDQISTDTQYF

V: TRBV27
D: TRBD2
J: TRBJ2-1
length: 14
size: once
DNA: TGTGCCAGCAGTCTAGCGGGGGGGAACAATGAGCAGTTCTTC
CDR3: CASSLAGGNNEQFF

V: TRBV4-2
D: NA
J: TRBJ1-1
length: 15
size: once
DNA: TGTGCCAGCAGCCAACGGGGGGGGTCAAACACTGAAGCTTTCTTT
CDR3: CASSQRGGSNTEAFF

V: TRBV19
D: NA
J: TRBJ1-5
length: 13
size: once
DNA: TGTGCCAGTTCCGGGAGCGCCAATCAGCCCCAGCATTTT
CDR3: CASSGSANQPQHF

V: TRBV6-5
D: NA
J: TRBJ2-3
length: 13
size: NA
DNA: TGTGCCAGCAGTTACTCACCCACAGATACGCAGTATTTT
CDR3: CASSYSPTDTQYF

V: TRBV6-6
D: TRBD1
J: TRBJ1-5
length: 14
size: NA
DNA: TGTGCCAGCAGTTTAACAGGGGGCAATCAGCCCCAGCATTTT
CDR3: CASSLTGGNQPQHF

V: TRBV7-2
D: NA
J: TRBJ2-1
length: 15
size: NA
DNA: TGTGCCAGCAGCTTAGTAGAAAGCTCCTACAATGAGCAGTTCTTC
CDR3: CASSLVESSYNEQFF

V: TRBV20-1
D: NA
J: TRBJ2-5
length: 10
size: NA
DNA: TGCAGTGCGAGACAAGAGACCCAGTACTTC
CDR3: CSARQETQYF

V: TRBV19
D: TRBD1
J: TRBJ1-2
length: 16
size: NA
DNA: TGTGCCAGTAGTCCGTTAGCGCGGACAGGGGCGGATGGCTACACCTTC
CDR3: CASSPLARTGADGYTF

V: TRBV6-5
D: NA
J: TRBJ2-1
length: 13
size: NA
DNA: TGTGCCAGCTACTCCGGACAGTGGAATGAGCAGTTCTTC
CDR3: CASYSGQWNEQFF

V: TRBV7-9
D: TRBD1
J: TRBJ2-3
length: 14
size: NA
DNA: TGTGCCAGCAGCTTAGACAGGACAGGGATTGCGCAGTATTTT
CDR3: CASSLDRTGIAQYF

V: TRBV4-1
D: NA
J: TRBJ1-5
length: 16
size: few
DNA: TGCGCCAGCAGCCCGTATGGGGGAACGGGCAATCAGCCCCAGCATTTT
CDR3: CASSPYGGTGNQPQHF

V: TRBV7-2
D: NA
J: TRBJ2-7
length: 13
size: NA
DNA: TGTGCCAGCTCGCGGAGGACCTCCGCCGAGCAGTACTTC
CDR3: CASSRRTSAEQYF

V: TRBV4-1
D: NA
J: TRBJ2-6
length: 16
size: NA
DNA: TGCGCCAGCACTCAATTTCAGCTTTCTGGGGCCAACGTCCTGACTTTC
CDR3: CASTQFQLSGANVLTF

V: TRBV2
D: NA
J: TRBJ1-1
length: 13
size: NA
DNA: TGTGCCAGCACGCTGGATCCAGCCGGGTTGGCTTTCTTT
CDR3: CASTLDPAGLAFF

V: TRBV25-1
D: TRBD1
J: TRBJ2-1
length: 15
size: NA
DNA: TGTGCCAGCAGTCCCCCCGGGACAGTCATCGATGAGCAGTTCTTC
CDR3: CASSPPGTVIDEQFF

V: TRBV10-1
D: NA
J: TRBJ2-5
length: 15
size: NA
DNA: TGCGCCAGCGCCTCCGTAGGAGCGGCCAGAGAGACCCAGTACTTC
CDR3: CASASVGAARETQYF

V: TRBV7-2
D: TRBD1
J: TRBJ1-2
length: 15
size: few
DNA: TGTGCCAGCAGCTTAACGGGACAGGGGTACTATGGCTACACCTTC
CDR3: CASSLTGQGYYGYTF